The 7 T cell receptor beta chains below come from one sample, sequenced in a study of CD4 T cells in relation to SARS-CoV-2 and coronaviruses. Their target antigens are unknown. Here immunoSEQ multiplex PCR was the method, and the copy in TCRdb shows in-frame clones only, minus some. Here the sample spans about 20,000 clones, roughly 72% being singletons. Unexposed donor CD4+ T cells date from about 2010-2019, before the COVID-19 pandemic. The cells were cultured for about ten days before CD4+ T cells were isolated. The specimen was CD4+ T cells from PBMCs, cultured in vitro. The source of these receptors is a human donor in good health.

Only a few counts were recorded for this clone. J is TRBJ2-6 and V is TRBV2; 9 bases map to TRBD1. Looked up from germline, CDR1 is SNHLY and CDR2 is FYNNEI. J lost 4 bases, V lost 7 bases, and 8 bases had no gene match. The CDR3 covers 16 residues. The CDR3 loop reads CASNRGLGRGANVLTF. DNA for the CDR3: TGTGCCAGCAACAGGGGGCTGGGGAGAGGGGCCAACGTCCTGACTTTC.

V gene TRBV19 combines with J gene TRBJ2-6; D uncertain. The CDR3 is 15 amino acids. Trimming stripped 7 bases from V and 0 bases from J, with 10 bases between. Germline V gene sequence: CDR1 LNHDA, CDR2 SQIVND (reference sequence). CDR3 residues: CASIDWSSGANVLTF. CDR3 nucleotides: TGTGCCAGTATCGATTGGAGCTCTGGGGCCAACGTCCTGACTTTC. Together with reference TRBV19 and TRBJ2-6, the CDR3 gives the full variable domain: DGGITQSPKYLFRKEGQNVTLSCEQNLNHDAMYWYRQDPGQGLRLIYYSQIVNDFQKGDIAEGYSVSREKKESFPLTVTSAQKNPTAFYLCASIDWSSGANVLTFGAGSRLTVL.

This clone appeared a few times. The gene calls are TRBV5-6 and TRBJ1-2; the match to TRBD1 covers 10 bases. The CDR3 extends over 14 amino acids. J gave up 6 bases and V 3 bases, and 5 bases lay outside the gene matches. CDR1 is SGHDT and CDR2 is YYEEEE in the germline V gene. In DNA form, the CDR3 reads TGTGCCAGCAGCTCCTGGACAGGGGGAGATGGCTACACCTTC. Protein sequence: CASSSWTGGDGYTF. The full variable domain, rest sourced from reference TRBV5-6 and TRBJ1-2, is DAGVTQSPTHLIKTRGQQVTLRCSPKSGHDTVSWYQQALGQGPQFIFQYYEEEERQRGNFPDRFSGHQFPNYSSELNVNALLLGDSALYLCASSSWTGGDGYTFGSGTRLTVV.

This chain uses TRBV5-6 with TRBJ2-7, with 9 bases fitting TRBD2. The J segment lost 4 bases and the V segment lost 2 bases, leaving 7 bases of the junction unmatched. CDR3 length: 15 amino acids. Germline V CDR1 and CDR2: SGHDT, YYEEEE. CDR3 loop: CASSFPASGNYEQYF. CDR3 in DNA: TGTGCCAGCAGCTTTCCGGCTAGCGGGAATTACGAGCAGTACTTC.

This sequence joins TRBV28 and TRBJ2-7, with 7 bases fitting TRBD1. The V and J ends lost 7 bases and 7 bases, in that order; junction bases with no gene match: 19. The CDR3 has 16 amino acids. Germline CDR1 is MDHEN and CDR2 is SYDVKM. Here the CDR3 reads CASTGLGGRGSKEQYF. CDR3 DNA: TGTGCCAGCACTGGGTTAGGGGGCAGGGGGTCGAAGGAGCAGTACTTC.

The chain combines TRBV18 with TRBJ2-5; D is possibly TRBD1 (5 bases). Germline V gene data show CDR1 as KGHSH and CDR2 as LQKENI. V was shortened by 3 bases and J by 2 bases, with 10 bases between the two germline ends. This CDR3 is 14 amino acids long. The CDR3, as DNA: TGTGCCAGCTCACCCAGGGTGGGGCAAGAGACCCAGTACTTC. Amino acids: CASSPRVGQETQYF.

The genes are TRBV11-2 and TRBJ1-5, with D unclear. Germline V gene lookup returns CDR1 SGHAT and CDR2 FQNNGV. CDR3 length equals 14 residues. V dropped 0 bases and J dropped 4 bases, with 7 bases sitting between them. The CDR3: CASSLEHWNQPQHF. CDR3 DNA: TGTGCCAGCAGCTTAGAACATTGGAATCAGCCCCAGCATTTT.